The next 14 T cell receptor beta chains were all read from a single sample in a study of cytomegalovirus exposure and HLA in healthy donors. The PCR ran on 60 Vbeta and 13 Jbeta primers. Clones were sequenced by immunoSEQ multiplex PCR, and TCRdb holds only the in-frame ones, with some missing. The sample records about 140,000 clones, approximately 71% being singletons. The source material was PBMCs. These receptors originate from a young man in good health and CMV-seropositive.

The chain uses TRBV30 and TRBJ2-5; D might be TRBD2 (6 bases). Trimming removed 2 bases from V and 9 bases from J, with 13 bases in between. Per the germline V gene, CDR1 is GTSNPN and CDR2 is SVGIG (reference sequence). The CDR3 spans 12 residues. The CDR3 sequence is CAWSLISGAQYF. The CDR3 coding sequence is TGTGCCTGGAGTTTGATTAGCGGAGCCCAGTACTTC. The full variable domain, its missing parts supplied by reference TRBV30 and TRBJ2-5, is SQTIHQWPATLVQPVGSPLSLECTVEGTSNPNLYWYRQAAGRGLQLLFYSVGIGQISSEVPQNLSASRPQDRQFILSSKKLLLSDSGFYLCAWSLISGAQYFGPGTRLLVL.

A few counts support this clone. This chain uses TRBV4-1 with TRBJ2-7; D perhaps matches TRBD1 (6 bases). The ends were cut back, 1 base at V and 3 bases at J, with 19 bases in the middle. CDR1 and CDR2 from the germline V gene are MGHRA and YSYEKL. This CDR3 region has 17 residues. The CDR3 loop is CASSQVFTGHEGYEQYF. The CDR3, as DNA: TGCGCCAGCAGCCAAGTTTTTACGGGACACGAGGGCTACGAGCAGTACTTC.

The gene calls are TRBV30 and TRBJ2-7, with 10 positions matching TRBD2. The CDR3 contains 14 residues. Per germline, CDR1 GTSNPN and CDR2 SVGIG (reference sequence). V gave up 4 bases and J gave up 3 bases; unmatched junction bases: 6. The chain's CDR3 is CAWISGRAGYEQYF. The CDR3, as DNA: TGTGCCTGGATCAGCGGGAGGGCGGGCTACGAGCAGTACTTC.

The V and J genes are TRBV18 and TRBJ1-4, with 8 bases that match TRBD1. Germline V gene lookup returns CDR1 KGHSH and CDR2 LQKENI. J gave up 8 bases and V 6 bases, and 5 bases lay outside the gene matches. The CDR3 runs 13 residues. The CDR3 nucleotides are TGTGCCAGCTCCCTGGACAGGGCGGAAAAACTGTTTTTT. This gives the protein CASSLDRAEKLFF.

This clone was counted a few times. The CDR3 nucleotides are TGCGCCAGCAGCGGGGCTACTAATGAAAAACTGTTTTTT. It codes for CASSGATNEKLFF. The chain is built from TRBV5-1 and TRBJ1-4; a weak D match, TRBD1 (5 bases). The germline CDR1 and CDR2 sequences are SGHRS and YFSETQ. Trimming cost V 4 bases and J 2 bases, with 6 bases left between them. The CDR3 loop spans 13 amino acids.

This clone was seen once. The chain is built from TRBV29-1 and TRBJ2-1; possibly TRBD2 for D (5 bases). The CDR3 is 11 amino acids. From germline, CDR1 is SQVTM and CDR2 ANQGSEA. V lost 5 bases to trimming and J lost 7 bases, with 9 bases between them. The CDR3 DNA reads TGCAGCGTTCGTACTAGGAATGAGCAGTTCTTC. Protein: CSVRTRNEQFF.

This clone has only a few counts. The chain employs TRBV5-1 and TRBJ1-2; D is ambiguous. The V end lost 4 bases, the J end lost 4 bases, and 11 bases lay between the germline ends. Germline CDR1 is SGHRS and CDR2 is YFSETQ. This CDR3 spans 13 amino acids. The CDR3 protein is CASSPGSSYGYTF. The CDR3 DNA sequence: TGCGCCAGCAGCCCCGGGTCTTCCTATGGCTACACCTTC.

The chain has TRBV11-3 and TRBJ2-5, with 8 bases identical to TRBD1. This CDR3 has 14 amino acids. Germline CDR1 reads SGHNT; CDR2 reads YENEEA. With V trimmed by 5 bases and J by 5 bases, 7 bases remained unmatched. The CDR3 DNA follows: TGTGCCAGCAGCCCTGCCAGGGGGCAGGAGACCCAGTACTTC. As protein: CASSPARGQETQYF.

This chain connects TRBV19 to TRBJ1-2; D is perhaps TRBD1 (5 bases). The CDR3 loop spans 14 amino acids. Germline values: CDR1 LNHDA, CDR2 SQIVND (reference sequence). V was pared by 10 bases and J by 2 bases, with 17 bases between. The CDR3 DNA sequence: TGTGCCACCAGGAGGGCGGGGGAGAACTATGGCTACACCTTC. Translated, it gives CATRRAGENYGYTF.

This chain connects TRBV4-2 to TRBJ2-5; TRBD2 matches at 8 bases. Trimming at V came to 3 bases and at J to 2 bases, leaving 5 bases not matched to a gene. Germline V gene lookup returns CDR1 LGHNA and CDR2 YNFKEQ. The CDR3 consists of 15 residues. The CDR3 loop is CASSHGTSHQETQYF. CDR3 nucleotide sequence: TGTGCCAGCAGCCACGGGACTAGTCATCAAGAGACCCAGTACTTC.

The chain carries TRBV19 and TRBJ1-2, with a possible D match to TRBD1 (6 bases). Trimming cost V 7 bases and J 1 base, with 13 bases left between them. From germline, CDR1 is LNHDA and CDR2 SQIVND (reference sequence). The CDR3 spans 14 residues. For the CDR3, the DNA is TGTGCCAGTACCCGGACAGACCTTAACTATGGCTACACCTTC. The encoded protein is CASTRTDLNYGYTF. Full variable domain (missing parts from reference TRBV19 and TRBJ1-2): DGGITQSPKYLFRKEGQNVTLSCEQNLNHDAMYWYRQDPGQGLRLIYYSQIVNDFQKGDIAEGYSVSREKKESFPLTVTSAQKNPTAFYLCASTRTDLNYGYTFGSGTRLTVV.

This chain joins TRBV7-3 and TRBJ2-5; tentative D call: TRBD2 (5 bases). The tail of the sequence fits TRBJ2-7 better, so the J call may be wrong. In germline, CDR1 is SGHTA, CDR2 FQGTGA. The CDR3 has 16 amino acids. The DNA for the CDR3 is TGTGCCAGCAGCTTAGTGGGAGTCGGAGCCTCCTACGAGCAGTACTTC. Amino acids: CASSLVGVGASYEQYF.

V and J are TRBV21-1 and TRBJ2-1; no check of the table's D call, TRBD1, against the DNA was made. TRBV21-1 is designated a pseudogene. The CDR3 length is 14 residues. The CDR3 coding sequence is TGTGCCAGCAGCAAAGTGGCAGCCTACAATGAGCAGTTCTTC. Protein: CASSKVAAYNEQFF.

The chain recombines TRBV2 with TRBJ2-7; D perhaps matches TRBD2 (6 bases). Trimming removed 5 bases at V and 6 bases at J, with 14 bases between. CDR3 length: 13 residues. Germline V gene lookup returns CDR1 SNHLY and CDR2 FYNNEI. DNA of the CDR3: TGTGCCAGCAGTCCCGTAGTCGGGAGCGAGCAGTACTTC. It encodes CASSPVVGSEQYF.